Following are 15 T cell receptor beta chains from one sample sequenced in a study of T cells in localized non-small cell lung cancer. Measured with immunoSEQ multiplex PCR; TCRdb has only the in-frame clones, and not every one. The data show more than 45,000 clones, 60% to 85% seen once. Sequenced here: peripheral blood, sampled before any cancer treatment. The origin of the receptors is a man between 40 and 75 years old with stage I squamous cell lung carcinoma.

The gene calls are TRBV4-3 and TRBJ1-2; D gene unclear. The CDR3 covers 14 residues. The germline V gene has CDR1 LGHNA and CDR2 YSLEER. V was shortened by 3 bases and J by 8 bases, with 16 bases between the two germline ends. The CDR3 sequence is CASSQGILHEGYTF. The CDR3 DNA follows: TGCGCCAGCAGCCAGGGCATCTTACACGAGGGCTACACCTTC.

This chain uses TRBV6-5 with TRBJ2-1; D perhaps matches TRBD2 (5 bases). This CDR3 has 16 amino acids. The germline V and J ends were trimmed by 4 bases and 6 bases, with 19 bases remaining between them. Germline V gene data show CDR1 as MNHEY and CDR2 as SVGAGI. In DNA, the CDR3 is TGTGCCAGCAGTTTTTCCCCCTTGGGCGGGTCCAATGAGCAGTTCTTC. It encodes CASSFSPLGGSNEQFF.

This clone has just one count. This chain joins TRBV7-2 and TRBJ1-5; D unresolved. Per germline, CDR1 SGHTA and CDR2 FQGNSA. V was trimmed by 4 bases and J by 4 bases, leaving 8 bases between them. The CDR3 loop spans 13 amino acids. CDR3 sequence (DNA): TGTGCCAGCAGCTCTGAAATAAATCAGCCCCAGCATTTT. This gives the protein CASSSEINQPQHF. The full variable domain, rest sourced from reference TRBV7-2 and TRBJ1-5, is GAGVSQSPSNKVTEKGKDVELRCDPISGHTALYWYRQSLGQGLEFLIYFQGNSAPDKSGLPSDRFSAERTGGSVSTLTIQRTQQEDSAVYLCASSSEINQPQHFGDGTRLSIL.

This clone has a handful of counts. The chain combines TRBV6-1 with TRBJ2-1, with D perhaps matching TRBD2 (5 bases). The CDR3 is 15 residues long. Looked up from germline, CDR1 is MNHNS and CDR2 is SASEGT. The V gene lost 7 bases and the J gene lost 6 bases, with 19 bases spanning the gap. CDR3 bases: TGTGCCAGCATATTCCGGACGGGGTTAGGCAATGAGCAGTTCTTC. Translated, it gives CASIFRTGLGNEQFF.

J is TRBJ1-1 and V is TRBV5-8, with D perhaps matching TRBD1 (5 bases). The CDR3 contains 12 residues. Germline CDR1 SGHTS, CDR2 YDEGEE. V lost 3 bases to trimming and J lost 7 bases, with 10 bases between them. The DNA for the CDR3 is TGTGCCAGCAGCTGGGGGGGTGGTGAAGCTTTCTTT. Translation: CASSWGGGEAFF.

The J gene is TRBJ1-1, the V gene TRBV7-3; D uncertain. Trimming stripped 0 bases from V and 4 bases from J, with 15 bases between. From germline, CDR1 is SGHTA and CDR2 FQGTGA. This CDR3 region has 16 residues. The CDR3 reads CASSLTPPGAGTEAFF. CDR3 DNA sequence: TGTGCCAGCAGCTTAACGCCCCCGGGAGCGGGCACTGAAGCTTTCTTT.

The chain joins TRBV28 to TRBJ2-3, with TRBD2 matching 7 bases. Germline loops: CDR1 MDHEN, CDR2 SYDVKM. The CDR3 spans 15 residues. Trimming removed 7 bases from V and 3 bases from J; junction bases left unmatched: 10. Written as DNA, the CDR3 is TGTGCCAGCACCCTGGGGGGGTTGGGTACAGATACGCAGTATTTT. Translation: CASTLGGLGTDTQYF. Using reference TRBV28 and TRBJ2-3 for the parts outside the CDR3, the full variable domain is DVKVTQSSRYLVKRTGEKVFLECVQDMDHENMFWYRQDPGLGLRLIYFSYDVKMKEKGDIPEGYSVSREKKERFSLILESASTNQTSMYLCASTLGGLGTDTQYFGPGTRLTVL.

This chain links TRBV4-2 with TRBJ2-7, with TRBD1 matching over 12 bases. The CDR3 consists of 16 residues. Looked up from germline, CDR1 is LGHNA and CDR2 is YNFKEQ. Trimming took 1 base from V and 7 from J; bases not matched to a gene: 8. The CDR3 DNA is TGTGCCAGCAGCCAAGCCGGGACAGGGGGCGCGGGGGAGCAGTACTTC. This translates into CASSQAGTGGAGEQYF.

This clone appeared a few times. The chain recombines TRBV1 with TRBJ2-3; TRBD2, as called in the table, went unchecked against the DNA. TRBV1 counts as a pseudogene. The CDR3 runs to 16 residues. CDR3 loop: CTSSFRLAGSTDTQYF. DNA of the CDR3: TGCACCAGCAGCTTCCGACTAGCGGGGAGCACAGATACGCAGTATTTT.

This clone qualifies as medium-sized. The V gene is TRBV4-1, the J gene TRBJ1-3, with a weak D call TRBD1 (6 bases). Germline V gives CDR1 MGHRA, CDR2 YSYEKL. Trimming left V 3 bases short and J 4 bases short, with 16 bases between. This CDR3 is built from 16 residues. The CDR3 loop reads CASSHDPGQQGNTIYF. DNA of the CDR3: TGCGCCAGCAGCCATGACCCGGGACAACAAGGAAACACCATATATTTT.

The chain couples TRBV11-2 to TRBJ2-3, with 7 bases matching TRBD1. CDR3 length: 16 residues. V shed 1 base, J shed 1 base, and the junction held 5 bases outside the gene matches. Germline V gene sequence: CDR1 SGHAT, CDR2 FQNNGV. The CDR3 here is CASSLVNRGGTDTQYF. In nucleotides, the CDR3 is TGTGCCAGCAGCTTAGTGAACAGGGGAGGCACAGATACGCAGTATTTT.

This clone was detected a few times. This rearrangement joins TRBV28 to TRBJ2-3; D possibly corresponds to TRBD2 (6 bases). Germline-derived CDR1 and CDR2 are MDHEN and SYDVKM. The CDR3 runs 12 residues. V dropped 1 base and J dropped 9 bases, with 8 bases sitting between them. CDR3 in amino acids: CASSLSGVTQYF. As DNA, the CDR3 is TGTGCCAGCAGTTTATCGGGGGTCACGCAGTATTTT.

The chain uses TRBV6-5 and TRBJ1-4; D is uncertain. The V end was cut by 4 bases, the J end by 6 bases, with 6 bases between. The CDR3 has 12 amino acids. CDR1 and CDR2 (germline): MNHEY, SVGAGI. The CDR3 region is CASSSIDEKLFF. DNA of the CDR3: TGTGCCAGCAGTTCGATAGATGAAAAACTGTTTTTT.

The J gene is TRBJ2-1, the V gene TRBV10-2; 8 bases are shared with TRBD2. Germline V gene lookup returns CDR1 WSHSY and CDR2 SAAADI. The ends lost 0 bases at V and 7 bases at J; junction bases unmatched: 8. The CDR3 is 16 residues long. The CDR3 nucleotides are TGCGCCAGCAGTGAGTCTGCCGGGGGGGGCCGAAATGAGCAGTTCTTC. Its translation: CASSESAGGGRNEQFF.

This sequence joins TRBV27 and TRBJ1-5; D uncertain. CDR1 and CDR2 (germline): MNHEY, SMNVEV (reference sequence). V lost 3 bases to trimming and J lost 7 bases, with 10 bases between them. This CDR3 spans 13 amino acids. The CDR3 DNA follows: TGTGCCAGCAGTTTTACGGCCCTACAGCCCCAGCATTTT. This gives the protein CASSFTALQPQHF.